This is a list of T cell receptor beta chains from one sample in a study of OX40 agonist ivuxolimab in advanced cancers. Produced via immunoSEQ multiplex PCR; TCRdb's table is partial and in-frame only. The sample lists roughly 86,000 clones; 80% to 90% were seen once. The starting material was CD4+ or CD8+ T cells sorted from blood, obtained in a trial of the OX40 agonist ivuxolimab. The receptors were sampled from an adult with an advanced solid tumor such as melanoma, head and neck, liver or kidney cancer. Each CDR3 is given without its conserved first and last residue. Fields, in order: V gene, CDR3 length, J gene, clone size, CDR3 protein. A row's size may be missing; if present it is once, few, many or a size class.

TRBV4-1	15	TRBJ1-4	NA	ASSQVGVRAPNEKLF
TRBV18	10	TRBJ2-7	NA	ASSLDRGEQY
TRBV9	11	TRBJ2-5	once	ASSVDWLETQY
TRBV20-1	7	TRBJ1-5	NA	SAGQPQH
TRBV7-9	13	TRBJ2-5	NA	ASSLGTGLGETQY
TRBV12-5	15	TRBJ2-5	NA	ASGFRTRQGLQETQY
TRBV14	12	TRBJ1-2	NA	ASSRPGAVGGYT
TRBV5-1	12	TRBJ1-1	NA	ASSSSMRGNEAF
TRBV6-6	13	TRBJ1-5	NA	ASSLGTGANQPQH
TRBV25-1	12	TRBJ2-7	NA	ASSESGASYEQY
TRBV28	9	TRBJ2-7	NA	ASKGPYEQY
TRBV7-2	11	TRBJ2-7	NA	ASSLDPGDEQY
TRBV18	13	TRBJ2-3	NA	ASSPTGNFADTQY
TRBV6-5	11	TRBJ1-5	NA	ASSPDRDRPQH
TRBV11-3	14	TRBJ2-3	NA	ASSWGTSGSTDTQY
TRBV4-1	14	TRBJ2-5	NA	ASSRLDSQSGETQY
TRBV7-3	15	TRBJ2-4	once	ASSPRAGGVAKNIQY
TRBV6-5	11	TRBJ2-2	NA	ASIRAGGGELF
TRBV27	12	TRBJ1-5	few	ASSLTTENQPQH
TRBV4-1	16	TRBJ2-3	NA	ASSQDRLAGGLTDTQY
TRBV6-6	13	TRBJ1-1	NA	ASSYSSRSSTEAF
TRBV7-2	11	TRBJ1-2	NA	ASSSGGGYGYT
TRBV6-5	13	TRBJ1-2	once	ASTANWWDSYGYT
TRBV19	13	TRBJ2-7	NA	ASSKGTRRSYEQY
TRBV16	12	TRBJ2-7	NA	ASSQFQEAYEQY
TRBV7-6	11	TRBJ1-5	few	ASSPRLDQPQH
TRBV9	14	TRBJ1-3	NA	ASSVGQGLSGNTIY
TRBV19	15	TRBJ2-7	NA	ASSIRRKAGGPNEQY
TRBV27	13	TRBJ2-3	NA	ASSKLAGSSDTQY
TRBV7-9	12	TRBJ1-1	NA	ASSLAGLNTEAF
TRBV5-6	11	TRBJ2-5	NA	ASSLPGRETQY
TRBV7-3	13	TRBJ2-2	NA	ASRSGQGRTGELF
TRBV7-3	13	TRBJ2-2	NA	ASSPIGTNTGELF
TRBV7-8	13	TRBJ1-5	NA	ASSGNRAVWQPQH
TRBV7-3	10	TRBJ2-1	NA	ASSLGRGEQF
TRBV5-4	13	TRBJ1-6	NA	ASSRGGVDNSPLH
TRBV4-3	14	TRBJ2-7	NA	ASSQDLSSGSIEQY
TRBV7-8	12	TRBJ2-7	NA	ASSLALAGGGLY
TRBV7-2	14	TRBJ2-1	NA	ASTPGGAPVHSEQF
TRBV21-1	11	TRBJ1-4	few	ARSDGGDEKLF
TRBV19	11	TRBJ1-1	few	ASFPPNRVEAF
TRBV6-6	12	TRBJ1-6	NA	ASTIQGFNSPLH
TRBV2	14	TRBJ1-3	NA	ASSQRGFLSGNTIY
TRBV6-5	13	TRBJ2-7	NA	ASSPTGSFSYEQY